This T cell receptor (beta chain) came from a study of T-cell memory formation after mild COVID-19. General study findings and limits: Clones that contracted clustered mainly in CM and EM if CD4+ and in EMRA if CD8+. SARS-CoV-2 specificity of second-wave clones peaking day 37 was unconfirmed.

This clonotype occurred many times. The antigen is unknown. The V gene's germline CDR1 is MNHEY and CDR2 SVGAGI. The junction had 5 bases not matched to a gene; V was cut back by 8 bases and J by 1 base. The CDR3 loop spans 14 amino acids. TCRdb analysed the 5' RACE reads with MiXCR anew, one entry per CDR3 protein. The data contain about 400,000 distinct CDR3 sequences, around a sixth of them singletons. The clonotype originates from a man younger than 35 who had mild COVID-19 (a few samples of this study predate the infection). Cell type and time point are not known. Sequences were obtained from PBMCs or a T cell subset sorted from them (not recorded which). V is TRBV6-5 and J is TRBJ1-3; 7 nucleotides line up with TRBD1. DNA for the CDR3: TGTGCCAGCCATGGGACAGCATCTGGAAACACCATATATTTT. Translating gives CASHGTASGNTIYF.